Included here is one TCR beta chain sequence, with context. No antigen is known for it. Every immunoSEQ plate was one replicate of a subset's evenly spread DNA. In the original processing: For the immunoSEQ data, sequences were junction-only without quality scores, so filtering differed. Some clones are missing from TCRdb's copy, which holds only in-frame ones; the method was immunoSEQ multiplex PCR. V and J calls and clone size are as listed in that table; D and trimming were resolved from the DNA. The sample carries fewer than 1 million clones, 90% to 97% recorded once. CDR1 and CDR2 (germline): SGDLS, YYNGEE. CDR3 length: 14 residues. After removal of 2 bases from V and 5 bases from J, the junction contained 5 bases not matched to a gene. This sample was included in a study of shared clonotypes between healthy human individuals. Study-wide results and limits: About 5% was the fraction of naive CD4 clonotypes found shared across several donors. Estimated richness was generally greater in naive than memory subsets.

Positively selected for CCR7, the CD45RO-negative cells used as naive CD8 cells excluded terminally differentiated effector memory CD45RA+ cells. The sequence was obtained from a man aged 30 to 45 in good health. The V and J genes are TRBV9 and TRBJ2-7, with TRBD2 matching 9 bases. The specimen was naive CD8+ T cells sorted from blood. DNA for the CDR3: TGTGCCAGCAGCGTCGAGGGACTAGCAGACGAGCAGTACTTC. Encoded protein: CASSVEGLADEQYF.